The source of this T cell receptor beta chain is a study of blood T cell repertoires in COVID-19. V was pared by 8 bases and J by 7 bases, with 17 bases between. The germline V gene has CDR1 MNHEY and CDR2 SVGAGI. The CDR3 runs 13 residues. Per the original methods: Using reference gene primer amplification, nucleated cell counts were estimated. Using immunoSEQ multiplex PCR, the repertoire was profiled, and TCRdb retains in-frame clones only, with some absent. That table gives V, J and clone size, and the DNA gave D and trimming. The repertoire includes about 210,000 clones, more than 70% of them detected once, and more than 8% sits in the top ten.

The TCR comes from a woman aged 45-60 years with acute or convalescent COVID-19. Sequenced sample: peripheral blood. This chain links TRBV6-5 with TRBJ2-5; TRBD2 is a possible D gene (6 bases). CDR3 bases: TGTGCCAGCGGAATCAGGGTTAGCGGGACCCAGTACTTC. Amino acids: CASGIRVSGTQYF.